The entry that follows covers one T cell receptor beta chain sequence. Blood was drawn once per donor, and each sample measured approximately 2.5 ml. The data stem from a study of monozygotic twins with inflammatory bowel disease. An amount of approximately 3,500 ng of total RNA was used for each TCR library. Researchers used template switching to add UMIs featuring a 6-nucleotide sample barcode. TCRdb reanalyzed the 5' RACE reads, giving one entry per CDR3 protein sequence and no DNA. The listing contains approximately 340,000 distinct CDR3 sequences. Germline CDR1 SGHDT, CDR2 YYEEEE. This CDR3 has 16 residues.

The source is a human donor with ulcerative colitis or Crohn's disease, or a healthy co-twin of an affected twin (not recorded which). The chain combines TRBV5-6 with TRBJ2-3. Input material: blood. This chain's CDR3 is CASSLSLATSTDTQYF.